This is a list of T cell receptor beta chains from one sample in a study of identical twins. TCRdb re-analysed the 5' RACE reads in MiXCR, keeping a single row per CDR3 protein. The sample contains 350,000 to 500,000 distinct CDR3 sequences, approximately 17% of which appear only once. The sequenced material came from naive T cells sorted from blood. These receptors came from a man in his forties or fifties in good health. CDR3s include the opening cysteine and the closing phenylalanine or tryptophan. Each record gives: D gene, V gene, J gene, clone size, CDR3 DNA, CDR3 protein. A D gene is named only where the DNA matches it firmly. Some rows have no size entry. The others give once, few or many, or a class for an expanded clone.

>TRBD1|TRBV6-4|TRBJ1-2|few
TGTGCCAGATTCCCCCGGGACAGGGGGCGAGACTATGGCTACACCTTC
CARFPRDRGRDYGYTF
>-|TRBV7-9|TRBJ2-2|many
TGTGCCAGCAGCCGGGCCACCGGGGAGCTGTTTTTT
CASSRATGELFF
>TRBD1|TRBV5-1|TRBJ2-1|few
TGCGCCAGCAGCTTGCGCGACAGGGACAATGAGCAGTTCTTC
CASSLRDRDNEQFF
>-|TRBV27|TRBJ2-1|many
TGTGCCAGCAGTTTTCGAAACTCCCCGGCGGGACTCCAGTACAATGAGCAGTTCTTC
CASSFRNSPAGLQYNEQFF
>TRBD1|TRBV5-1|TRBJ2-3|few
TGCGCCAGCAGCCCAAGAATCCGGGACAGACACACAGATACGCAGTATTTT
CASSPRIRDRHTDTQYF
>TRBD2|TRBV24-1|TRBJ2-3|few
TGTGCCACCAGTGTGCTCAGCGGGAGGGGCACAGATACGCAGTATTTT
CATSVLSGRGTDTQYF
>TRBD1|TRBV5-5|TRBJ2-3|-
TGTGCCAGCAGCTCCCGACAGGGGGTTATCACAGATACGCAGTATTTT
CASSSRQGVITDTQYF
>TRBD1|TRBV19|TRBJ1-5|many
TGTGCCAGTAGTATAGGACAGGGGAATCAGCCCCAGCATTTT
CASSIGQGNQPQHF
>-|TRBV6-5|TRBJ2-1|few
TGTGCCAGCAGTTATTTTCGTGGCTATGAGCAGTTCTTC
CASSYFRGYEQFF
>TRBD1|TRBV10-3|TRBJ1-2|few
TGTGCCATCAATCCCGGGACAGGGTCCACCTTC
CAINPGTGSTF
>TRBD1|TRBV12-3/TRBV12-4|TRBJ1-3|-
TGTGCCAGCAGTGCCGGGACAGGGCACTCTGGAAACACCATATATTTT
CASSAGTGHSGNTIYF
>-|TRBV7-2|TRBJ2-7|many
TGTGCCAGCAGCTTGAGGGCCTCCCCGGAGTGGGAGCAGTACTTC
CASSLRASPEWEQYF
>TRBD1|TRBV18|TRBJ2-5|-
TGTGCCAGCTCACATACGACAGGGGGCGGACAACAAGAGACCCAGTACTTC
CASSHTTGGGQQETQYF
>-|TRBV20-1|TRBJ1-2|many
TGCAGTGCTAGAGATGGGATTAATGGCTACACCTTC
CSARDGINGYTF
>-|TRBV7-2|TRBJ2-1|many
TGTGCCAGCAGCCCTAGGACCGCGCAGTTCTTC
CASSPRTAQFF
>-|TRBV20-1|TRBJ2-1|few
TGCAGTGCTAGAGAAGTTGGGGACTCCTACAATGAGCAGTTCTTC
CSAREVGDSYNEQFF
>TRBD1|TRBV19|TRBJ1-5|few
TGTGCCAGTAGCGACAGGGTTCGCAATCAGCCCCAGCATTTT
CASSDRVRNQPQHF